The source of this TCR beta chain is a study of T cell responses to AZD1222 COVID-19 vaccine. Worth noting for this clone: Its antigen is not known.

Trimming cost V 0 bases and J 0 bases, with 7 bases left between them. The germline CDR1 and CDR2 sequences are SGDLS and YYNGEE. The CDR3 length is 15 residues. Findings and limits, study-wide: Epitopes outside B.1.351 and B.1.1.7 mutated regions reportedly drew nearly half of spike TCRs. The sample set comprised mostly white British donors with more females, and clonal diversity was possibly underestimated. Among AZD1222 vaccinees, only five to seven were seropositive at baseline.

TCRdb's table, derived via immunoSEQ multiplex PCR, lists solely in-frame clones and lacks some. The profile shows some 72,000 clones, under 95% of them singletons. J is TRBJ2-1 and V is TRBV9; unclear D gene. Material: peripheral blood, obtained on day 0 of MenACWY control vaccination. The source is an adult in good health. CDR3 amino acids: CASSVGPASYNEQFF. CDR3 in DNA: TGTGCCAGCAGCGTAGGGCCGGCCTCCTACAATGAGCAGTTCTTC.